Sequencing of this T cell receptor beta chain was carried out in a study of shared clonotypes between healthy human individuals. Trimming cost V 11 bases and J 6 bases, with 2 bases left between them. The CDR3 is 8 residues long. Germline V lookup: CDR1 SEHNR, CDR2 FQNEAQ (reference sequence). In the source study's methods: There were no quality scores in the junction-only immunoSEQ sequences, so filtering differed. Profiled with immunoSEQ multiplex PCR; TCRdb holds only in-frame clones, not every one. That table supplies the V and J calls and clone size; D and trimming were determined from the DNA. The repertoire holds 1,400,000 or so clones, less than 99% seen once, with 0.3% to 0.45% in the top ten.

This receptor was taken from a man aged 25-45 years in good health. The chain links TRBV7-9 to TRBJ2-1; D unresolved. Specimen: naive CD4+ T cells sorted from blood. As for subset: CD45RA+ positively selected. CDR3 bases: TGTGCCGTCAATGAGCAGTTCTTC. Residues: CAVNEQFF.